This T cell receptor beta chain was recovered during a study of technical replicates of blood from a handful of donors. The CDR3 consists of 15 residues. CDR1 is SNHLY, CDR2 FYNNEI, per germline. Unmatched junction bases numbered 7, after V lost 3 bases and J lost 6 bases. TCRdb's table, derived via immunoSEQ multiplex PCR, lists solely in-frame clones and lacks some. The repertoire holds around 72,000 clones, with about 90% as singletons. The clonotype originates from a human donor in good health. J is TRBJ2-2 and V is TRBV2, with 7 bases fitting TRBD1. The source material was T cells isolated from PBMCs. For the CDR3, the DNA is TGTGCCAGCAGTGATTGGTCCAGGGGGTCCGGGGAGCTGTTTTTT. This codes for CASSDWSRGSGELFF.